Following are 4 T cell receptor beta chains from one sample sequenced in a study of graft-versus-host responses after intestinal transplantation. TCRdb's copy holds only in-frame clones and misses some; the assay was immunoSEQ multiplex PCR. The sample has around 43,000 clones, around 90% seen once; the top ten hold under 4.5%. The specimen comprised PBMCs, sampled 524 days after transplant. Receptors originate from a human patient who received an intestinal transplant, so some T cells may come from the graft donor.

The chain recombines TRBV6-4 with TRBJ2-1; 13 positions agree with TRBD2. The germline CDR1 and CDR2 sequences are MRHNA and SNTAGT. V lost 4 bases and J lost 6; bases outside the gene matches: 0. The CDR3 sequence is 14 residues long. The CDR3 is CASSGTSGSNEQFF. CDR3 nucleotides: TGTGCCAGCAGTGGGACTAGCGGGAGCAATGAGCAGTTCTTC.

The chain has TRBV7-9 and TRBJ2-5, with a weak D call TRBD1 (5 bases). With the DNA end fitting TRBJ2-7 better, the J assignment may be wrong. In germline, CDR1 is SEHNR, CDR2 FQNEAQ (reference sequence). This CDR3 has 11 amino acids. This CDR3 is CASSSDTEQYF. CDR3 nucleotides: TGTGCCAGCAGTTCGGACACCGAGCAGTACTTC.

V usage is TRBV5-4 and J usage is TRBJ2-3, with D unresolved. Germline assignment: CDR1 SGHNT and CDR2 YYREEE (reference sequence). The CDR3 is 13 amino acids. V was cut by 3 bases and J by 0 bases, with 5 bases left in between. CDR3 coding DNA: TGTGCCAGCAGCTCAGACAGCACAGATACGCAGTATTTT. It encodes CASSSDSTDTQYF.

This clone was counted between two and nine times. The chain combines TRBV28 with TRBJ1-2, with D tentatively TRBD1 (5 bases). The V end lost 7 bases, the J end lost 3 bases, and 12 bases lay between the germline ends. This CDR3 spans 13 amino acids. The germline gives CDR1 MDHEN, CDR2 SYDVKM. The CDR3 loop is CASNLQGHYGYTF. The CDR3 coding sequence is TGTGCCAGCAATCTGCAGGGCCACTATGGCTACACCTTC.